The 8 T cell receptor beta chains below come from one sample, sequenced in a study of molecular identifiers for immune sequencing clone quantification. TCRdb redid the calling of the PCR reads with MiXCR, one entry per CDR3 protein. Of approximately 680,000 distinct CDR3 sequences listed, approximately 24% are singletons. The sample was naive CD8+ T cells from blood, with Jurkat cell RNA spiked in. The subset denotes: FACS-sorted CD8+CD4-CCR7+CD45RA+ naive T cells. The receptors were gathered from a human donor in good health. Some libraries in this study had Jurkat cell RNA spiked in.

This clonotype was recorded a few times. V and J are TRBV4-2 and TRBJ2-3, with 10 bases aligning to TRBD2. The CDR3 spans 16 residues. The germline CDR1 and CDR2 sequences are LGHNA and YNFKEQ. The ends lost 5 bases at V and 1 base at J; junction bases unmatched: 6. The CDR3 bases are TGTGCCAGCAGCATGATGGGGACTAGCGGCACAGATACGCAGTATTTT. Its translation is CASSMMGTSGTDTQYF.

This clonotype was seen ten or more times. V is TRBV6-6 and J is TRBJ2-2, with 14 bases identical to TRBD2. Trimming cost V 2 bases and J 10 bases; bases outside gene matches: 6. Germline V lookup: CDR1 MNHNY, CDR2 SVGAGI (reference sequence). The CDR3 loop spans 16 amino acids. This chain's CDR3 is CASSYGGLAGAVELFF. The CDR3 DNA is TGTGCCAGCAGTTACGGGGGACTAGCGGGAGCGGTGGAGCTGTTTTTT.

The chain has TRBV4-1 and TRBJ1-2; a weak D match, TRBD1 (6 bases). Germline loops: CDR1 MGHRA, CDR2 YSYEKL. The CDR3 totals 19 residues. V dropped 0 bases and J dropped 0 bases, with 20 bases sitting between them. Written as DNA, the CDR3 is TGCGCCAGCAGCCAAGAGATGAGTGCCAGGACAGCTACTAACTATGGCTACACCTTC. It is translated as CASSQEMSARTATNYGYTF.

This clonotype has a handful of counts. This chain connects TRBV11-2 to TRBJ2-2; D is tentatively TRBD1 or TRBD2 (5 bases each). V was pared by 4 bases and J by 4 bases, with 13 bases between. CDR1 is SGHAT and CDR2 is FQNNGV in the germline V gene. The CDR3 has 15 residues. CDR3 amino acids: CASSSGRGSTGELFF. CDR3 coding DNA: TGTGCCAGCAGCTCTGGACGGGGCTCCACCGGGGAGCTGTTTTTT.

The table lists this clonotype with a few counts. Without the conserved terminal phenylalanine or tryptophan, this CDR3 likely stems from a read error. The chain uses TRBV20-1 and TRBJ2-1, with 9 bases aligning to TRBD2. Germline CDR1 reads DFQATT; CDR2 reads SNEGSKA (reference sequence). This CDR3 has 14 amino acids. The J segment lost 0 bases and the V segment lost 7 bases, leaving 4 bases of the junction unmatched. The CDR3 nucleotides are TGCAGTGTCCGACTAGCGGCCTCCTACAATGAGCAGTTCCTC. Translated, it gives CSVRLAASYNEQFL.

This clonotype was seen repeatedly, ten times or more. This rearrangement joins TRBV20-1 to TRBJ2-3; 7 positions match TRBD2. Germline-derived CDR1 and CDR2 are DFQATT and SNEGSKA (reference sequence). The CDR3 loop spans 12 amino acids. Trimming cost V 5 bases and J 8 bases; bases outside gene matches: 7. The CDR3 region is CSAPGPGGTQYF. CDR3 nucleotide sequence: TGCAGTGCTCCGGGACCGGGGGGTACGCAGTATTTT.

V and J are TRBV19 and TRBJ1-5; D is unresolved. V was shortened by 11 bases and J by 7 bases, with 15 bases between the two germline ends. The CDR3 runs to 12 residues. Germline lookup yields CDR1 LNHDA and CDR2 SQIVND (reference sequence). The CDR3: CACTLGEQPQHF. Here the CDR3 DNA reads TGTGCCTGTACCCTGGGTGAGCAGCCCCAGCATTTT.

CDR3 amino acids: CASSQDTGSGELFF. The CDR3, as DNA: TGCGCCAGCAGCCAAGATACAGGTTCCGGGGAGCTGTTTTTT. This chain joins TRBV4-3 and TRBJ2-2; a weak D match, TRBD1 (5 bases). The CDR3 consists of 14 residues. The V gene's germline CDR1 is LGHNA and CDR2 YSLEER. Trimming cost V 0 bases and J 6 bases, with 8 bases left between them.